The 5 T cell receptor beta chains below all came from one sample that was sequenced in a study of cytomegalovirus exposure and HLA in healthy donors. Primers for the PCR totalled 60 Vbeta and 13 Jbeta. TCRdb's table, derived via immunoSEQ multiplex PCR, lists solely in-frame clones and lacks some. Counted here are about 160,000 clones, approximately 80% occurring once; the ten biggest clones make up 9.5% to 12%. The source material was PBMCs. Every receptor here comes from a man aged 50 to 60 in good health and CMV-seropositive.

The J gene is TRBJ2-5, the V gene TRBV28; 9 bases line up with TRBD2. Per the germline V gene, CDR1 is MDHEN and CDR2 is SYDVKM. V dropped 2 bases and J dropped 4; count of bases not matched to a gene: 11. The CDR3 spans 17 residues. Written as DNA, the CDR3 is TGTGCCAGCAGTTTAAGATCTAGGGCTAGCGGGATAGAGACCCAGTACTTC. Translation: CASSLRSRASGIETQYF.

The genes are TRBV19 and TRBJ2-7; 8 bases map to TRBD2. The CDR3 has 15 residues. CDR1 is LNHDA, CDR2 SQIVND, per germline (reference sequence). V was pared by 1 base and J by 3 bases, with 5 bases of the junction left unmatched. The CDR3 reads CASSIATSGNYEQYF. Written as DNA, the CDR3 is TGTGCCAGTAGTATAGCCACTAGCGGAAACTACGAGCAGTACTTC.

With respect to this clone: One end of the junction fails to match germline, which may point to a read error. The chain uses TRBV6-5 and TRBJ2-1, with D possibly TRBD2 on 6 matching bases. The CDR3 length is 15 residues. Germline V gives CDR1 MNHEY, CDR2 SVGAGI. Here the CDR3 reads CAGSPLFGGFNEQFF. CDR3 bases: TGTGCCGGCAGTCCCCTCTTCGGGGGATTCAATGAGCAGTTCTTC.

The chain combines TRBV27 with TRBJ1-6; D call uncertain. V dropped 3 bases and J dropped 5 bases, with 8 bases sitting between them. This CDR3 is built from 14 residues. The germline V gene has CDR1 MNHEY and CDR2 SMNVEV (reference sequence). Here the CDR3 reads CASSFRSNNSPLHF. CDR3 in DNA: TGTGCCAGCAGTTTTCGGTCAAATAATTCACCCCTCCACTTT.

The V and J genes are TRBV2 and TRBJ2-7; possible D gene TRBD2, 6 bases. V was shortened by 11 bases and J by 0 bases, with 14 bases between the two germline ends. The length of the CDR3 is 13 residues. The germline V gene encodes CDR1 SNHLY and CDR2 FYNNEI. In DNA form, the CDR3 reads TGTGCCTCCGGAGGGGCGCACTCCTACGAGCAGTACTTC. Translating it yields CASGGAHSYEQYF.